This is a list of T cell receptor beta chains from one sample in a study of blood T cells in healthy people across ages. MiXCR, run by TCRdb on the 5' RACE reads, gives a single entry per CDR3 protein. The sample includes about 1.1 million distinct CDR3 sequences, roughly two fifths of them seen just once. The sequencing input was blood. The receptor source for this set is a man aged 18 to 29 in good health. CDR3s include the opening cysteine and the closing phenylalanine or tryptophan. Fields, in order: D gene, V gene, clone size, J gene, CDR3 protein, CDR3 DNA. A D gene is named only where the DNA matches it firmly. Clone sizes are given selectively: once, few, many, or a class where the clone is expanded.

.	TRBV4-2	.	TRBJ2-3	CASSQVGRDLSTDTQYF	TGTGCCAGCAGCCAAGTTGGGCGGGACCTTAGCACAGATACGCAGTATTTT
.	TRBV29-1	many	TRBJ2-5	CSVLGLAGLGTQYF	TGCAGCGTTTTGGGGTTGGCAGGGTTGGGGACCCAGTACTTC
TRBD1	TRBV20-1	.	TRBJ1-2	CSASGGQGSDGYTF	TGCAGTGCTTCAGGCGGACAGGGGTCTGATGGCTACACCTTC
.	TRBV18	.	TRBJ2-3	CASSPPGEQAYIDTQYF	TGTGCCAGCTCACCCCCGGGAGAACAGGCCTATATTGATACGCAGTATTTT
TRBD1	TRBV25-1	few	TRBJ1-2	CASSGPIPGTGEYGYTF	TGTGCCAGCAGTGGCCCTATCCCCGGGACAGGGGAGTATGGCTACACCTTC
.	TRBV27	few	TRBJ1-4	CASSTMGPTNEKLFF	TGTGCCAGCAGTACTATGGGGCCAACTAATGAAAAACTGTTTTTT
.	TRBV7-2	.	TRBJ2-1	CAGSLGARTIYNEQFF	TGTGCCGGCAGCTTGGGAGCTAGGACTATCTACAATGAGCAGTTCTTC
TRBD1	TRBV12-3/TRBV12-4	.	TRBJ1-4	CASNSVGGAGEKLFF	TGTGCCAGCAACAGTGTAGGGGGCGCGGGGGAAAAACTGTTTTTT
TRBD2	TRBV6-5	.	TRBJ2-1	CASKRGLAGQEQFF	TGTGCCAGCAAGAGAGGACTAGCGGGTCAAGAGCAGTTCTTC
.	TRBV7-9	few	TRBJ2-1	CASSLPGTYNEQFF	TGTGCCAGCAGCTTACCAGGGACCTACAATGAGCAGTTCTTC
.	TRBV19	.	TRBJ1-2	CASSTSHRINYGYTF	TGTGCCAGTAGTACCTCTCACAGAATTAACTATGGCTACACCTTC
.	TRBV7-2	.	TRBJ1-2	CASRDTGGDYGYTF	TGTGCCAGCAGGGATACGGGGGGTGACTATGGCTACACCTTC
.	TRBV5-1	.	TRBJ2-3	CASSLAPYSTDTQYF	TGCGCCAGCAGCTTGGCACCTTACAGCACAGATACGCAGTATTTT
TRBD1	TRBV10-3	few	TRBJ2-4	CAIRQGAENIQYF	TGTGCCATCAGACAGGGGGCGGAAAACATTCAGTACTTC
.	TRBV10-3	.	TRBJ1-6	CAISDNRGSYNSPLHF	TGTGCCATCAGTGACAATCGGGGTTCCTATAATTCACCCCTCCACTTT
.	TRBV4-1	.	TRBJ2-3	CASSQDPTWLGRRWDTQYF	TGCGCCAGCAGCCAAGATCCCACGTGGCTAGGTCGGCGGTGGGATACGCAGTATTTT
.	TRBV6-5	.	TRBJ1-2	CASGAGGRSNYGYTF	TGTGCCAGCGGGGCGGGGGGCAGAAGTAACTATGGCTACACCTTC
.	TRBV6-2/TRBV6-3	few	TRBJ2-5	CASSTLGRTDQETQYF	TGTGCCAGCAGTACCCTAGGTAGGACTGACCAAGAGACCCAGTACTTC